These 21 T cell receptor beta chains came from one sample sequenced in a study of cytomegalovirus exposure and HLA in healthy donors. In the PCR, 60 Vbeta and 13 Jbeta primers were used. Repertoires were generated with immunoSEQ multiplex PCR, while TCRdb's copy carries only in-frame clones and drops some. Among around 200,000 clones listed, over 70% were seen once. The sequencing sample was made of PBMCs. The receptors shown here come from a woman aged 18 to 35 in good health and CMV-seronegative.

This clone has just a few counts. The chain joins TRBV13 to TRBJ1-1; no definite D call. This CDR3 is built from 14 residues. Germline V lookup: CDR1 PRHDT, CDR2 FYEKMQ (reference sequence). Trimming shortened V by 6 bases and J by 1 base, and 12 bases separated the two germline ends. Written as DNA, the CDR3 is TGTGCCAGCAGTGGGCCGCCACCGAACACTGAAGCTTTCTTT. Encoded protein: CASSGPPPNTEAFF.

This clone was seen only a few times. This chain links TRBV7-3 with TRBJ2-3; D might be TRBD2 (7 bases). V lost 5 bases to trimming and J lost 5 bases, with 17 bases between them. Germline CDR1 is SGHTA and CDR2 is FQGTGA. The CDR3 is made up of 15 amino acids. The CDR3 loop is CASSNRGAGRDTQYF. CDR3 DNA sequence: TGTGCCAGCAGCAACCGGGGGGCGGGGCGAGATACGCAGTATTTT.

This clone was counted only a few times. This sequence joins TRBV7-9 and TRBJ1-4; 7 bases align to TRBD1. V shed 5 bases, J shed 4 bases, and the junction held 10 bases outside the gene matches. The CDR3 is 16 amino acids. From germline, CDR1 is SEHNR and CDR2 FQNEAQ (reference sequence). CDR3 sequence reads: CASSHIQGVGNEKLFF. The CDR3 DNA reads TGTGCCAGCAGCCACATCCAGGGGGTGGGTAATGAAAAACTGTTTTTT.

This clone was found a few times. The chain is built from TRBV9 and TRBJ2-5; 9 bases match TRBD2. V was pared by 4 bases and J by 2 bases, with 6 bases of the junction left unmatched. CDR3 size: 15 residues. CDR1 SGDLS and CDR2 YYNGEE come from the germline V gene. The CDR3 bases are TGTGCCAGCAGCCCCGGACTAGCGCTTCAAGAGACCCAGTACTTC. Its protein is CASSPGLALQETQYF.

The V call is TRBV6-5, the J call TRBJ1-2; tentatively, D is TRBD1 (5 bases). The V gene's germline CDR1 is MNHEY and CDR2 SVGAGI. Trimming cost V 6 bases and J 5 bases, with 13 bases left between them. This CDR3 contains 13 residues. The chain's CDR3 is CASRQGVWYGYTF. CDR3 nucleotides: TGTGCCAGCAGGCAAGGGGTTTGGTATGGCTACACCTTC.

The CDR3, as DNA: TGTGCCAGCAGTGAAAGGGACAGGGGCTACGAGCAGTACTTC. Its protein is CASSERDRGYEQYF. The gene calls are TRBV6-1 and TRBJ2-7, with 10 bases matching TRBD1. The CDR3 is 14 residues long. Per germline, CDR1 MNHNS and CDR2 SASEGT. Losses at the gene ends were 2 bases for V and 3 bases for J; bases not matched to a gene: 1.

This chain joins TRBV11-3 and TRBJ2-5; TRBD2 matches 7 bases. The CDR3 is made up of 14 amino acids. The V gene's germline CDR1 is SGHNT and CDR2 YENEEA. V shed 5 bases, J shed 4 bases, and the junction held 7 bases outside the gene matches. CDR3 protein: CASSLGGSRETQYF. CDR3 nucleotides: TGTGCCAGCAGCCTGGGGGGGTCGCGAGAGACCCAGTACTTC.

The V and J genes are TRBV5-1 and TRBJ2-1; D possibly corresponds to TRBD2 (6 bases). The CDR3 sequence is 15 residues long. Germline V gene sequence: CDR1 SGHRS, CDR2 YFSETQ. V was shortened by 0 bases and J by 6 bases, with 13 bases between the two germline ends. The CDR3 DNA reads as TGCGCCAGCAGCTTGGGGGGCGGGATGGTCAATGAGCAGTTCTTC. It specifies CASSLGGGMVNEQFF.

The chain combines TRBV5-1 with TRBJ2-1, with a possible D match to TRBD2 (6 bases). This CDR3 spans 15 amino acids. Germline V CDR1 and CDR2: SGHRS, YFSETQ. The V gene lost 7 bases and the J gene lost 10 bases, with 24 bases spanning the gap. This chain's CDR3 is CASAHGTSRIREQFF. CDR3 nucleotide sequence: TGCGCCAGCGCCCATGGGACTTCCAGGATTAGGGAGCAGTTCTTC.

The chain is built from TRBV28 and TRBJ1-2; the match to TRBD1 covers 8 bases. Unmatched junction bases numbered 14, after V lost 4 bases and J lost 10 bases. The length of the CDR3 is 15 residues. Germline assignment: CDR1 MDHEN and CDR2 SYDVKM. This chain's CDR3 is CASSSTGGPPRIYTF. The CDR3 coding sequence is TGTGCCAGCAGTTCTACAGGGGGACCACCTCGTATCTACACCTTC.

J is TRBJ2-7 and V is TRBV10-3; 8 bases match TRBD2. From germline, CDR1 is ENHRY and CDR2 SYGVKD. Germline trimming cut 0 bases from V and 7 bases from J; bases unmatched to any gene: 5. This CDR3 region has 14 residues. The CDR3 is CAISESRGAREQYF. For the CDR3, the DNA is TGTGCCATCAGTGAGTCGCGGGGGGCTCGGGAGCAGTACTTC.

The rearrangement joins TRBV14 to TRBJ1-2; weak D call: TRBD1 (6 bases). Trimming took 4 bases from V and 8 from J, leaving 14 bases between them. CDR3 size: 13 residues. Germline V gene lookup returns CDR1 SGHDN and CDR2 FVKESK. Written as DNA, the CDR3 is TGTGCCAGCAGCCTAATTAAGGGGGTCGGCTACACCTTC. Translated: CASSLIKGVGYTF.

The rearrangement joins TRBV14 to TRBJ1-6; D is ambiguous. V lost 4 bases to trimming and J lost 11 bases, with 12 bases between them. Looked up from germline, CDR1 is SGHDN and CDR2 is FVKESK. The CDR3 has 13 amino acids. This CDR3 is CASSPDIGTPLHF. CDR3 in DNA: TGTGCCAGCAGCCCCGACATCGGGACACCCCTCCACTTT. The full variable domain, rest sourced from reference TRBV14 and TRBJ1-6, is EAGVTQFPSHSVIEKGQTVTLRCDPISGHDNLYWYRRVMGKEIKFLLHFVKESKQDESGMPNNRFLAERTGGTYSTLKVQPAELEDSGVYFCASSPDIGTPLHFGNGTRLTVT.

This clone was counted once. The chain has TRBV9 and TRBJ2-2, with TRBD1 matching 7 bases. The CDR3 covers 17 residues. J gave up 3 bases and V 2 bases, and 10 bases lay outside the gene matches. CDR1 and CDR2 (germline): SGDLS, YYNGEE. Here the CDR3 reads CASSVSPWQGDTGELFF. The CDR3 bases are TGTGCCAGCAGCGTTTCGCCCTGGCAGGGGGACACCGGGGAGCTGTTTTTT.

The CDR3 sequence: CASSQSIGAVSSYEQYF. CDR3 in DNA: TGCGCCAGCAGTCAATCGATTGGGGCCGTCAGCTCCTACGAGCAGTACTTC. V usage is TRBV23-1 and J usage is TRBJ2-7, with D maybe TRBD1 (5 bases). TRBV23-1 counts as an open reading frame of uncertain function. The CDR3 has 17 residues. V was clipped by 0 bases and J by 0 bases, with 15 bases between them.

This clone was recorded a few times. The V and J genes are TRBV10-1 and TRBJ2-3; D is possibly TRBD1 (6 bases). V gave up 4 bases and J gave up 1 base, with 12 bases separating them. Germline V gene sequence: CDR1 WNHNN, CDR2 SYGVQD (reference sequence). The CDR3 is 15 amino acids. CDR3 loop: CASSAARQGTDTQYF. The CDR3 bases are TGCGCCAGCAGTGCGGCGAGACAGGGCACAGATACGCAGTATTTT.

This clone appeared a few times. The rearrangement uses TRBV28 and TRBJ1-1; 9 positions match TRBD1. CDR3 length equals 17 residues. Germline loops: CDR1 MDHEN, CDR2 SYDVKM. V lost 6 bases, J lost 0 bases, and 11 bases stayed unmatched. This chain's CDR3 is CASRTLGTGLMNTEAFF. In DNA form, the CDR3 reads TGTGCCAGCAGAACGTTAGGGACAGGGCTCATGAACACTGAAGCTTTCTTT.

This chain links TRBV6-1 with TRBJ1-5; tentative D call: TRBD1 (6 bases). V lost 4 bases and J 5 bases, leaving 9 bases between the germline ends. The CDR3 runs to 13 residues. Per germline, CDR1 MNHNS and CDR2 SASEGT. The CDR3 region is CASSVAGDQPQHF. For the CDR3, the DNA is TGTGCCAGCAGTGTGGCAGGGGATCAGCCCCAGCATTTT.

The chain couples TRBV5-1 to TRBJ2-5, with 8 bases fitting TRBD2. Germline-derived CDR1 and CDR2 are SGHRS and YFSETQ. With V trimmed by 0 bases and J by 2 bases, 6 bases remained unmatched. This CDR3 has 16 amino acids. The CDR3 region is CASSLEAGASQETQYF. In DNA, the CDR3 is TGCGCCAGCAGCTTGGAAGCGGGGGCCTCTCAAGAGACCCAGTACTTC. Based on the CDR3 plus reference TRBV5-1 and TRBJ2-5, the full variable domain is KAGVTQTPRYLIKTRGQQVTLSCSPISGHRSVSWYQQTPGQGLQFLFEYFSETQRNKGNFPGRFSGRQFSNSRSEMNVSTLELGDSALYLCASSLEAGASQETQYFGPGTRLLVL.

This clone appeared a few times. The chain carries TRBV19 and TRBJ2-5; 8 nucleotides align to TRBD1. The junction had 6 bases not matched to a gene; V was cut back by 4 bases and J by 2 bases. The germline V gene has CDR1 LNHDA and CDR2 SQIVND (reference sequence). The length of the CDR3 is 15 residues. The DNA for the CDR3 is TGTGCCAGTAGTAGACCAAGGACAGGGCAAGAGACCCAGTACTTC. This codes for CASSRPRTGQETQYF.

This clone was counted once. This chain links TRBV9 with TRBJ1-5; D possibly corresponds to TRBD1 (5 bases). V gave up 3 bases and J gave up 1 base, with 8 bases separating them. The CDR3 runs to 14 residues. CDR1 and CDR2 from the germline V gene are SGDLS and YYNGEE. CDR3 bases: TGTGCCAGCAGCGGGGGACTGAGCAATCAGCCCCAGCATTTT. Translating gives CASSGGLSNQPQHF.